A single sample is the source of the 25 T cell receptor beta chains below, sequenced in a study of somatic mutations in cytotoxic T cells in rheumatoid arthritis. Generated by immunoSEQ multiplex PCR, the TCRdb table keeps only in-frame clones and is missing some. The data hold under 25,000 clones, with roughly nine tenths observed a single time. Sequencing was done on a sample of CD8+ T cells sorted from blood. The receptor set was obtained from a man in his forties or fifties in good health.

The CDR3 protein is CASSYQISGANVLTF. The CDR3 DNA sequence: TGTGCCAGCAGTTATCAGATCTCTGGGGCCAACGTCCTGACTTTC. This chain uses TRBV6-5 with TRBJ2-6; D not resolved. Germline CDR1 MNHEY, CDR2 SVGAGI. CDR3 length equals 15 residues. V was cut by 3 bases and J by 0 bases, with 6 bases left in between.

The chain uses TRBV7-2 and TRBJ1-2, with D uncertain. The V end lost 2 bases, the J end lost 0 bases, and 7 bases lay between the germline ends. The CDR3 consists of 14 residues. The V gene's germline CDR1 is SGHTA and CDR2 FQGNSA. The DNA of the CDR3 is TGTGCCAGCAGCTTACTCGGGACTAACTATGGCTACACCTTC. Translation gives CASSLLGTNYGYTF.

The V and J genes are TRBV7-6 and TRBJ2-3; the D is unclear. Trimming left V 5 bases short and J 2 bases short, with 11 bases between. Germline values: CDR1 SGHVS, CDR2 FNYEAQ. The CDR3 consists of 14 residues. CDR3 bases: TGTGCCAGCAGCCTGAGCGTTGACACAGATACGCAGTATTTT. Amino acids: CASSLSVDTDTQYF.

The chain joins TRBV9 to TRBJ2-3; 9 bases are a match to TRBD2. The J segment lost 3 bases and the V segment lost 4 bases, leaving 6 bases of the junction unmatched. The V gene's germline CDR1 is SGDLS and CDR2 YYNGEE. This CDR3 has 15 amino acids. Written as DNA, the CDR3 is TGTGCCAGCAGCCCCCCCAGCGGGAGGACAGATACGCAGTATTTT. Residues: CASSPPSGRTDTQYF.

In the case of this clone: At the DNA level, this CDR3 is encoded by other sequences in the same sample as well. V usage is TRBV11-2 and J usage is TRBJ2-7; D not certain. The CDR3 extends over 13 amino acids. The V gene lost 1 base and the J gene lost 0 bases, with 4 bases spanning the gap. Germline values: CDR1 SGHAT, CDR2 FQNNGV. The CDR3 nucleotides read TGTGCCAGCAGCTTAGGATCCTCCTACGAGCAGTACTTC. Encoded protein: CASSLGSSYEQYF.

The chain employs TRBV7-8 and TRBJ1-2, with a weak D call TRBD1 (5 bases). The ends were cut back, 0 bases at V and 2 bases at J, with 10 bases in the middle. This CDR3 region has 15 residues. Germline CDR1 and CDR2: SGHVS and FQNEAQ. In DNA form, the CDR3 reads TGTGCCAGCAGCTTAGCAGTGGGACTAAACTATGGCTACACCTTC. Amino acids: CASSLAVGLNYGYTF.

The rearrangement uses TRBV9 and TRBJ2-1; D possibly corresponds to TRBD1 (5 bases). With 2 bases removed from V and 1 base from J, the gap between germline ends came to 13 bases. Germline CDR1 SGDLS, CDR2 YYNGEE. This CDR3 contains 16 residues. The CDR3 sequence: CASSVVGAASYNEQFF. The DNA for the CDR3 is TGTGCCAGCAGCGTCGTTGGGGCTGCTTCCTACAATGAGCAGTTCTTC.

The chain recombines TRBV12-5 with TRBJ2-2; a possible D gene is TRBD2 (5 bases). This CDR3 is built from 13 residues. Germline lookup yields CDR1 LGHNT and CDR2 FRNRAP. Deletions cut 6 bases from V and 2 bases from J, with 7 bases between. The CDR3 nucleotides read TGTGCTAGTGGGGACTTTAACACCGGGGAGCTGTTTTTT. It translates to CASGDFNTGELFF.

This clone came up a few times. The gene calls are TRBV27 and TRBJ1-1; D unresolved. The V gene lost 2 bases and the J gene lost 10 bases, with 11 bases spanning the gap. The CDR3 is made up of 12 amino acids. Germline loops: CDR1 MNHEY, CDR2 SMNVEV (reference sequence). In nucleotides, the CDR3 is TGTGCCAGCAGTTTAGGGGTGTCTGGAGCTTTCTTT. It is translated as CASSLGVSGAFF.

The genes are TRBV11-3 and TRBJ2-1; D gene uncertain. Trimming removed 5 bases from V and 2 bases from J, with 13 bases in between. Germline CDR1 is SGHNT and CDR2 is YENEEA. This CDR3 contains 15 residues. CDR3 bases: TGTGCCAGCAGCCCTCGCATGAGCCCCTACAATGAGCAGTTCTTC. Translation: CASSPRMSPYNEQFF.

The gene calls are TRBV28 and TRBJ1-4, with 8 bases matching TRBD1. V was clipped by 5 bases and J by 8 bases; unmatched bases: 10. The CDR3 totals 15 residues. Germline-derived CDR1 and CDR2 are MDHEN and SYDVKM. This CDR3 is CASSPLRRQGEKLFF. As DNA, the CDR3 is TGTGCCAGCAGTCCCCTCCGACGACAGGGGGAAAAACTGTTTTTT.

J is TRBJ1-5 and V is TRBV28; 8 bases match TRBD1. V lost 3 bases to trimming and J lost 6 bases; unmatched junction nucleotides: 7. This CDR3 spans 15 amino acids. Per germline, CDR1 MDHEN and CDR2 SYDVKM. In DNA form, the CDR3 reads TGTGCCAGCAGTTTGGGACAGGCTCTAATTCAGCCCCAGCATTTT. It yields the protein CASSLGQALIQPQHF.

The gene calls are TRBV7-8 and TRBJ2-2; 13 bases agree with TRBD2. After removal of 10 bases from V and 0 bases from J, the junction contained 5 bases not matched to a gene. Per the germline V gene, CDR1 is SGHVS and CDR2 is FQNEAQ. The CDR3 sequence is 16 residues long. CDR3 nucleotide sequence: TGTGCCACTGGACTAGCGGGGGATCCGAACACCGGGGAGCTGTTTTTT. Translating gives CATGLAGDPNTGELFF.

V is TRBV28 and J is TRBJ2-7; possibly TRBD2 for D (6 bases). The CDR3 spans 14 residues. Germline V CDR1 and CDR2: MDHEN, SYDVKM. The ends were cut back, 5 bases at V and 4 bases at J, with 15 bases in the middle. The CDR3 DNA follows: TGTGCCAGCAGTGACCCGGGACTTCGGTACGAGCAGTACTTC. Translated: CASSDPGLRYEQYF.

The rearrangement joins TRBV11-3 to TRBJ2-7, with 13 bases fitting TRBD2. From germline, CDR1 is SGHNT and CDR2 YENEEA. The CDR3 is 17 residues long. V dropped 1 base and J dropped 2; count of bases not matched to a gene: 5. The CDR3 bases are TGTGCCAGCAGCTTAGGGACTAGCGGGAGCGTCACCTACGAGCAGTACTTC. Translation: CASSLGTSGSVTYEQYF.

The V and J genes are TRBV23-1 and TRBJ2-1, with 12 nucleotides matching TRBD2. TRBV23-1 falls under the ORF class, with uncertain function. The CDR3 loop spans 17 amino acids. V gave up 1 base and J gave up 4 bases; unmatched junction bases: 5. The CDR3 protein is CASSQLLAGGPYNEQFF. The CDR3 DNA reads TGCGCCAGCAGTCAATTACTAGCGGGAGGACCATACAATGAGCAGTTCTTC.

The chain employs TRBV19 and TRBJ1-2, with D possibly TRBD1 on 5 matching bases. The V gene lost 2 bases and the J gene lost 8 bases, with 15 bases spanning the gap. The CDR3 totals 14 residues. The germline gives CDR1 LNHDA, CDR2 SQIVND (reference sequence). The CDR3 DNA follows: TGTGCCAGTAGTATAAAACAGGAACTTTGGGGCTACACCTTC. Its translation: CASSIKQELWGYTF.

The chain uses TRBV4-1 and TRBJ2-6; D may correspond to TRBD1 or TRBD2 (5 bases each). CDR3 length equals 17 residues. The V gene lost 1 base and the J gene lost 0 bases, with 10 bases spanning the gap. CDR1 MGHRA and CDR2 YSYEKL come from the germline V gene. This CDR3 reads CASSQVGDLSGANVLTF. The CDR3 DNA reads TGCGCCAGCAGCCAAGTGGGGGATCTCTCTGGGGCCAACGTCCTGACTTTC.

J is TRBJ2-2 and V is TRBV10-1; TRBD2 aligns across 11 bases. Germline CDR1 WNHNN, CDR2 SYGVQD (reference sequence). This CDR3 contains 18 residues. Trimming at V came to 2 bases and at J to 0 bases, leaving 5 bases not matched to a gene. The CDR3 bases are TGCGCCAGCAGTGAGGGGACTAGCGGTACTACGAACACCGGGGAGCTGTTTTTT. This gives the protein CASSEGTSGTTNTGELFF.

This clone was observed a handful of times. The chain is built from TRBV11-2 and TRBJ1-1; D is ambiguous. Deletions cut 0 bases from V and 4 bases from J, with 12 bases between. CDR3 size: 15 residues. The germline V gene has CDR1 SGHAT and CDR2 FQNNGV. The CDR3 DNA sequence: TGTGCCAGCAGCTTAGATCTTGGAGGGTTCACTGAAGCTTTCTTT. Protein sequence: CASSLDLGGFTEAFF.

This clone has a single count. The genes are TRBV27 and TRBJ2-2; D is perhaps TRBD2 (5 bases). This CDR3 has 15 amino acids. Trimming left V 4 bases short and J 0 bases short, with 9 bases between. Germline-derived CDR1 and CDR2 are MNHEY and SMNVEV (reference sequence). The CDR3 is CASSSVGANTGELFF. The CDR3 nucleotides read TGTGCCAGCAGTTCGGTCGGGGCGAACACCGGGGAGCTGTTTTTT.

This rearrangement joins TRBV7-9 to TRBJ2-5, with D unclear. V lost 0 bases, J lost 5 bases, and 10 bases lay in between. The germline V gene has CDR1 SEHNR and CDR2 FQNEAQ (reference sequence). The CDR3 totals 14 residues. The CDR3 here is CASSLAGEVETQYF. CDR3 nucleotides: TGTGCCAGCAGCTTAGCGGGCGAGGTTGAGACCCAGTACTTC.

The CDR3 DNA is TGTGCCAGCAGCGTAGCTGGAGCGCGAGAGACCCAGTACTTC. Translated: CASSVAGARETQYF. V gene TRBV9 combines with J gene TRBJ2-5, with D uncertain. Germline lookup yields CDR1 SGDLS and CDR2 YYNGEE. The germline V and J ends were trimmed by 0 bases and 4 bases, with 10 bases remaining between them. The CDR3 extends over 14 amino acids.

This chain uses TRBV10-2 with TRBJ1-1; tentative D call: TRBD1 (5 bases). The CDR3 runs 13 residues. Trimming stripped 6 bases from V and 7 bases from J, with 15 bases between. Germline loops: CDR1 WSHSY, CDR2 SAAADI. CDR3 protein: CASRQDGPFEAFF. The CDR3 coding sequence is TGCGCCAGCAGACAGGACGGGCCATTTGAAGCTTTCTTT.

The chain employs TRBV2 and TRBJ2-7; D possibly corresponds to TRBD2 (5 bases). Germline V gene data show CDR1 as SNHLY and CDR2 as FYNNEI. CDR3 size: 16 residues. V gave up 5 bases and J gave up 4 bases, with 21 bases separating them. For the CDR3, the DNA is TGTGCCAGCAGTCTCGGCCGGGCCCGGGGAATATACGAGCAGTACTTC. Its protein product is CASSLGRARGIYEQYF.